Detailed here is one TCR beta chain. Its antigen is currently unknown. The data were obtained in a study of T cell responses to AZD1222 COVID-19 vaccine. Study-level results: Among the donors, most were white British and more were female, and clonal diversity was possibly underestimated.

Some clones are missing from TCRdb's copy, which holds only in-frame ones; the method was immunoSEQ multiplex PCR. There are around 80,000 clones in the sample; 70% to 90% occur only once, and 1% to 1.5% lies in the top ten. Germline V lookup: CDR1 SGHDT, CDR2 YYEEEE. The CDR3 has 16 amino acids. With V trimmed by 0 bases and J by 4 bases, 3 bases remained unmatched. The source was peripheral blood, collected 28 days after the second AZD1222 dose. The rearrangement uses TRBV5-6 and TRBJ2-3; 12 bases map to TRBD2. This TCR was recovered from an adult who received the AZD1222 COVID-19 vaccine. CDR3 residues: CASSLGLAGAADTQYF. The CDR3 region has the DNA TGTGCCAGCAGCTTGGGACTAGCGGGAGCAGCAGATACGCAGTATTTT.